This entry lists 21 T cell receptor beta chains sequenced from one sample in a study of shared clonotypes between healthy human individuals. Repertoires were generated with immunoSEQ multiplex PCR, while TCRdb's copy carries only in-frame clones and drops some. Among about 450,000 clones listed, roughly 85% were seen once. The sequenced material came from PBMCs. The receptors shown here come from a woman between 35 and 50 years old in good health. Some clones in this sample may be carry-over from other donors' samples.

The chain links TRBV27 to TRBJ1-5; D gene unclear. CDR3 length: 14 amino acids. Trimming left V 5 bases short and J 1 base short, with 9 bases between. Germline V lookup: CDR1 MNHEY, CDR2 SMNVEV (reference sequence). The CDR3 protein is CASSPVPSNQPQHF. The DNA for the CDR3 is TGTGCCAGCAGTCCCGTGCCCAGCAATCAGCCCCAGCATTTT.

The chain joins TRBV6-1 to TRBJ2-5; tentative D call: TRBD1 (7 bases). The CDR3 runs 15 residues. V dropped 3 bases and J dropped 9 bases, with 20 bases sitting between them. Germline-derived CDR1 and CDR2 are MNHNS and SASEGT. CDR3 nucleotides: TGTGCCAGCAGTGATCAGGAGGGATCAACAGGGGCCCAGTACTTC. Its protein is CASSDQEGSTGAQYF.

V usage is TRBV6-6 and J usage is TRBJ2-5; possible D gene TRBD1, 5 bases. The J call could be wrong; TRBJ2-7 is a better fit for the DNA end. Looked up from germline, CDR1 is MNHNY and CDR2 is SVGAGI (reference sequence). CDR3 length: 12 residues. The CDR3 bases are TGTGCCAGCAGCCCCGGACATTACGAGCAGTACTTC. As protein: CASSPGHYEQYF.

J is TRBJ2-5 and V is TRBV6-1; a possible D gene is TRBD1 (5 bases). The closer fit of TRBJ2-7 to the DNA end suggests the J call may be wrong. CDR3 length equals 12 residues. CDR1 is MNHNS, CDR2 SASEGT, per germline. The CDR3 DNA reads TGTGCCATCGACAGCACCCCTTCCGAGCAGTACTTC. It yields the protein CAIDSTPSEQYF.

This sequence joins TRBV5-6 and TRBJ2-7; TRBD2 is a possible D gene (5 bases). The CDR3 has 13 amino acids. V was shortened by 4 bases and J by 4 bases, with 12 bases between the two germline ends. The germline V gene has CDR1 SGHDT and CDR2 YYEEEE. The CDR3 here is CASSRSGEYEQYF. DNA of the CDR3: TGTGCCAGCAGCAGATCCGGGGAGTACGAGCAGTACTTC.

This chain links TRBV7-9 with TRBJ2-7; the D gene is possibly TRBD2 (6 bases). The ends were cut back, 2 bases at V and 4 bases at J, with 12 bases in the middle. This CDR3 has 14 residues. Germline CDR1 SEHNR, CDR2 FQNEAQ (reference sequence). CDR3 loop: CASSLTGDPYEQYF. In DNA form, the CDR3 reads TGTGCCAGCAGCTTAACGGGAGATCCTTACGAGCAGTACTTC.

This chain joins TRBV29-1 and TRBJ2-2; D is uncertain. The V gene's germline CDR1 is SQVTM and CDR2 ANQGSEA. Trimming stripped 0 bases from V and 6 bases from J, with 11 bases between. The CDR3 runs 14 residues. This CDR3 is CSVEDRTPAGELFF. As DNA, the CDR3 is TGCAGCGTTGAAGATCGGACCCCTGCCGGGGAGCTGTTTTTT.

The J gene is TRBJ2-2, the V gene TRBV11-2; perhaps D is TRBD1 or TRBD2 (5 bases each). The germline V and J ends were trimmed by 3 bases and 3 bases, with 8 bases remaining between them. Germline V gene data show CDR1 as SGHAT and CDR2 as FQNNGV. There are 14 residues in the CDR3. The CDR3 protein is CASSFQGDTGELFF. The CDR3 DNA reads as TGTGCCAGCAGCTTCCAGGGAGACACCGGGGAGCTGTTTTTT.

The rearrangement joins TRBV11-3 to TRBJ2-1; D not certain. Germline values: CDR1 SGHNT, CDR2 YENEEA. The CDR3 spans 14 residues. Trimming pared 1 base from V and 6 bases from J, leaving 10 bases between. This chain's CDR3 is CASSLVPDRNEQFF. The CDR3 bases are TGTGCCAGCAGCTTAGTCCCGGATCGCAATGAGCAGTTCTTC.

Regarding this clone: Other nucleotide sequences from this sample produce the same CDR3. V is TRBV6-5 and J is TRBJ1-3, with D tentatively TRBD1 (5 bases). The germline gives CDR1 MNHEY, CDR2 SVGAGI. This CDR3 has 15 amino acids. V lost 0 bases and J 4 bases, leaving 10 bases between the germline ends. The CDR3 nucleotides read TGTGCCAGCAGTTACTCCGGGACGGCCGGAAACACCATATATTTT. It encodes CASSYSGTAGNTIYF.

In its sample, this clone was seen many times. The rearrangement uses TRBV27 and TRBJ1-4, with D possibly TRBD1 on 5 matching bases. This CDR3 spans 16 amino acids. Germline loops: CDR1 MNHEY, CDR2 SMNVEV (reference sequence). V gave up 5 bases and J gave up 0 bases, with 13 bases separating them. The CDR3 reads CASSQRGYATNEKLFF. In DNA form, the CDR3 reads TGTGCCAGCAGTCAGAGGGGTTACGCAACTAATGAAAAACTGTTTTTT.

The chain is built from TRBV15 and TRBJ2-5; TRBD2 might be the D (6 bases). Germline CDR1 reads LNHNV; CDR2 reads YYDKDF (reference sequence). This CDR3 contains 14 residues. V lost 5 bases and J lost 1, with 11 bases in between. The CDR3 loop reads CATSRRDSQETQYF. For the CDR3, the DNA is TGTGCCACCAGCCGCCGGGACTCCCAAGAGACCCAGTACTTC.

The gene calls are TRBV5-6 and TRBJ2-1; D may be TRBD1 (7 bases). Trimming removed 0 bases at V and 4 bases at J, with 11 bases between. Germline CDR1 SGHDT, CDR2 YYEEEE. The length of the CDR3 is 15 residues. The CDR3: CASSLGGTVYNEQFF. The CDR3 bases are TGTGCCAGCAGCTTGGGCGGGACAGTTTACAATGAGCAGTTCTTC.

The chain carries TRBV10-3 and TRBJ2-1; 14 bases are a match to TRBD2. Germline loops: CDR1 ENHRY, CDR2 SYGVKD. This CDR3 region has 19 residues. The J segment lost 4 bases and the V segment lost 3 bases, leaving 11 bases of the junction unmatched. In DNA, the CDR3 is TGTGCCATCAGTGACCCCGGGACTAGCGGGAGTACTGCGTACAATGAGCAGTTCTTC. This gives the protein CAISDPGTSGSTAYNEQFF.

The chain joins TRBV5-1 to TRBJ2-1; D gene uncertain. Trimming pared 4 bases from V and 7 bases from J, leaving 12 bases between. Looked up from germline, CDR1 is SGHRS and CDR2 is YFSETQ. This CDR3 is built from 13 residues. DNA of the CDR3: TGCGCCAGCAGCCCTCGATATTTGAATGAGCAGTTCTTC. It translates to CASSPRYLNEQFF.

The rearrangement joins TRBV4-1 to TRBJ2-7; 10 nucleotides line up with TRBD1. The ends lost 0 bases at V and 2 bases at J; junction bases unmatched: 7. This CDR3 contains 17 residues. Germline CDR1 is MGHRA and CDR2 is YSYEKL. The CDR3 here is CASSQEGAGQGTYEQYF. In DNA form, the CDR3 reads TGCGCCAGCAGCCAAGAAGGAGCGGGACAGGGGACCTACGAGCAGTACTTC.

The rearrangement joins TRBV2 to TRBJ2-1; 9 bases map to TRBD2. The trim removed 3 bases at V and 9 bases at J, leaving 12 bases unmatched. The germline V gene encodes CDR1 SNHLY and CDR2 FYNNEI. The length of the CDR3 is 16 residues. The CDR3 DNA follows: TGTGCCAGCAGTGAGTTGGGTAGCGGGAGTACCGGTGAGCAGTTCTTC. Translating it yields CASSELGSGSTGEQFF.

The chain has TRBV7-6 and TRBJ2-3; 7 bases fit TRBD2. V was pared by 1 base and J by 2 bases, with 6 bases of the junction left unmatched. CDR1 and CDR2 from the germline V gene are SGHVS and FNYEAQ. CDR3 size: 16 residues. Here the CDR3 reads CASSLVAGTHTDTQYF. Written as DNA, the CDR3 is TGTGCCAGCAGCTTAGTAGCGGGCACACACACAGATACGCAGTATTTT.

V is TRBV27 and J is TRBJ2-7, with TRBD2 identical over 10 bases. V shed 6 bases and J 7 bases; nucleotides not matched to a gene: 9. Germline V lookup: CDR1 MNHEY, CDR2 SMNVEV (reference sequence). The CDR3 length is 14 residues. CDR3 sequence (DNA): TGTGCCAGCAGGAAAGCGGGAGGGCCGGGGGAGCAGTACTTC. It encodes CASRKAGGPGEQYF.

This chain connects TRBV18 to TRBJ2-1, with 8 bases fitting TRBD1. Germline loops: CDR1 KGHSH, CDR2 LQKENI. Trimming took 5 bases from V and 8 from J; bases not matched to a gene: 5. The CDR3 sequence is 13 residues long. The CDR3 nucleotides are TGTGCCAGCTCATACTTACAGGGGGATGAGCAGTTCTTC. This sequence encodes CASSYLQGDEQFF.

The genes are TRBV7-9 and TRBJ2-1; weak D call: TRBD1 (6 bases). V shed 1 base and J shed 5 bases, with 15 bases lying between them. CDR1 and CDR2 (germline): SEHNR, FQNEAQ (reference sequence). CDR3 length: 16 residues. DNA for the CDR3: TGTGCCAGCAGCTTAGGGGGGCTTTTAATCAACAATGAGCAGTTCTTC. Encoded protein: CASSLGGLLINNEQFF.